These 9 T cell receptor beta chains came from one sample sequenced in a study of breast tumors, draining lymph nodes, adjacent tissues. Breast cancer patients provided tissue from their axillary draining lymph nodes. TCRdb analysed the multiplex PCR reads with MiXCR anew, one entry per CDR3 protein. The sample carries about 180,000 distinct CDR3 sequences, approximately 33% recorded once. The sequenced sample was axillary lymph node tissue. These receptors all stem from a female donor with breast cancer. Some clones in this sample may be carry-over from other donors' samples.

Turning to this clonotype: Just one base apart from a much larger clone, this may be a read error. The DNA for the CDR3 is TGCGCCAGCAGCACCGGGACAGCACCTAATGAAAAACTGTCTTTT. Amino acid sequence: CASSTGTAPNEKLSF. V is TRBV4-1 and J is TRBJ1-4; 7 bases are shared with TRBD1. The CDR3 runs to 15 residues. Per germline, CDR1 MGHRA and CDR2 YSYEKL.

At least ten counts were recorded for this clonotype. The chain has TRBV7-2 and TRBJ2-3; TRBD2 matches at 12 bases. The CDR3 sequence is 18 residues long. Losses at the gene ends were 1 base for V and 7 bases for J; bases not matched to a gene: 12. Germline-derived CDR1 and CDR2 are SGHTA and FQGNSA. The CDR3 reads CASSLDPRASGGANTQYF. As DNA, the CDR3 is TGTGCCAGCAGCTTAGATCCGAGGGCTAGCGGGGGGGCGAATACGCAGTATTTT.

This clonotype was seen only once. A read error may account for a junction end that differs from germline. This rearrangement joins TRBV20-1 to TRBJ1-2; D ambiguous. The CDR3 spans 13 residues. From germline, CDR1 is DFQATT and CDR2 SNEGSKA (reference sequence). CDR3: CNASRAVRYGYTF. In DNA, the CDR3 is TGCAATGCTTCACGGGCGGTGAGATATGGCTACACCTTC.

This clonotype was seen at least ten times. CDR3 sequence: CATSDSTTNEKLFF. The CDR3 DNA reads TGTGCCACCAGTGATTCTACAACTAATGAAAAACTGTTTTTT. The chain recombines TRBV24-1 with TRBJ1-4; D is ambiguous. The V gene lost 2 bases and the J gene lost 0 bases, with 3 bases spanning the gap. Germline-derived CDR1 and CDR2 are KGHDR and SFDVKD. This CDR3 contains 14 residues.

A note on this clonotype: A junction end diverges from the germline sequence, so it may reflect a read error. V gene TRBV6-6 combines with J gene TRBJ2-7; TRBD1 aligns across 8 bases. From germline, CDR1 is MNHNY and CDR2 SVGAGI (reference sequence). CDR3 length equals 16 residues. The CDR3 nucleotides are TGTGCCAGCAGTCACTCTAGGACAGGGATTTCCTACGAGCAGTACTTC. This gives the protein CASSHSRTGISYEQYF.

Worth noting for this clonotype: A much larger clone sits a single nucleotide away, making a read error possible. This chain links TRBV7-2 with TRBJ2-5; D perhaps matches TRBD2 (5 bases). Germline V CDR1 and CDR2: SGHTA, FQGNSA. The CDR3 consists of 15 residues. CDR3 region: CASSFNGGSGETQSF. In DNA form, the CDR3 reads TGTGCCAGCAGCTTTAACGGAGGATCCGGGGAGACCCAGTCCTTC.

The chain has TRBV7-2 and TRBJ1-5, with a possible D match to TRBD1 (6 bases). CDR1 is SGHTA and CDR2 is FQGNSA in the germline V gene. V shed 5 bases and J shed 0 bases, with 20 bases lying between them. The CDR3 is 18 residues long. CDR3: CASSRDYRGQYSNQPQHF. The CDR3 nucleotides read TGTGCCAGCAGCCGGGACTATAGAGGACAGTATAGCAATCAGCCCCAGCATTTT. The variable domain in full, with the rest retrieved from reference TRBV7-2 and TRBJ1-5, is GAGVSQSPSNKVTEKGKDVELRCDPISGHTALYWYRQSLGQGLEFLIYFQGNSAPDKSGLPSDRFSAERTGGSVSTLTIQRTQQEDSAVYLCASSRDYRGQYSNQPQHFGDGTRLSIL.

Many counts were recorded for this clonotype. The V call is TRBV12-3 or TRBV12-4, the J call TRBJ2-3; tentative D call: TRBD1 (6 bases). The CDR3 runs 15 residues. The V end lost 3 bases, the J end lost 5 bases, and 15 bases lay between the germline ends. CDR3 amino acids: CASSLGQGLVDTQYF. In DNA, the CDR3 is TGTGCCAGCAGTTTGGGGCAGGGGTTGGTAGATACGCAGTATTTT.

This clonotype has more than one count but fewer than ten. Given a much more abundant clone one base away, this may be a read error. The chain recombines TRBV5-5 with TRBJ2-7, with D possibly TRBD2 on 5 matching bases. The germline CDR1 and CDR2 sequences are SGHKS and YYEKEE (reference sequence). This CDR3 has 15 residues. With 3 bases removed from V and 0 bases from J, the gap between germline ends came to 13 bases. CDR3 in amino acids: CASSWRSAFSYEQYF. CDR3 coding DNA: TGTGCCAGCAGCTGGAGGTCCGCGTTCTCCTACGAGCAGTACTTC.